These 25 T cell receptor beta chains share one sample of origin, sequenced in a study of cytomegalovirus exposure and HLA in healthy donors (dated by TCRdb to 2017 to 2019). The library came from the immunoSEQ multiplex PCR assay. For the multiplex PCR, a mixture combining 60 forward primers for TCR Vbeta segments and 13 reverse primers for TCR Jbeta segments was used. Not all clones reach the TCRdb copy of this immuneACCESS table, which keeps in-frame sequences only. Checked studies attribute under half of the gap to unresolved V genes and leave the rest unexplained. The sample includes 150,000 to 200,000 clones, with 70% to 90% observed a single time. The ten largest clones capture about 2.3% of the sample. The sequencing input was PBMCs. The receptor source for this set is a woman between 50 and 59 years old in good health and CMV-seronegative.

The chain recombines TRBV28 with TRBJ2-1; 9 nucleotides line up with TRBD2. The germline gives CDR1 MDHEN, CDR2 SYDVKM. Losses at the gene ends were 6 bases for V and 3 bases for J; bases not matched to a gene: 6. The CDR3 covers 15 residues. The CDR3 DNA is TGTGCCAGCAGACGAGCGGGGGGAGACTACAATGAGCAGTTCTTC. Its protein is CASRRAGGDYNEQFF.

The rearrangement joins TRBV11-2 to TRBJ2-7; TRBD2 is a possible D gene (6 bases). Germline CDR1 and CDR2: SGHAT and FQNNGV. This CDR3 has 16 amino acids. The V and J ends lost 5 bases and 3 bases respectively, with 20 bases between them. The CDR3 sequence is CASSPSGLAGNYEQYF. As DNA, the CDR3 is TGTGCCAGCAGCCCCAGCGGATTGGCGGGGAACTACGAGCAGTACTTC.

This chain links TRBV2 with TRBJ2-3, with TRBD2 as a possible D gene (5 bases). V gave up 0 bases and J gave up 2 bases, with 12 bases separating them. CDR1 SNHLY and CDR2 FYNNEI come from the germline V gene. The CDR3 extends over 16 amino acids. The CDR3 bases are TGTGCCAGCAGTGAAGCGCGGAGGAGTCTCACAGATACGCAGTATTTT. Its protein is CASSEARRSLTDTQYF. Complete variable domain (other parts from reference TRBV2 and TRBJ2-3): EPEVTQTPSHQVTQMGQEVILRCVPISNHLYFYWYRQILGQKVEFLVSFYNNEISEKSEIFDDQFSVERPDGSNFTLKIRSTKLEDSAMYFCASSEARRSLTDTQYFGPGTRLTVL.

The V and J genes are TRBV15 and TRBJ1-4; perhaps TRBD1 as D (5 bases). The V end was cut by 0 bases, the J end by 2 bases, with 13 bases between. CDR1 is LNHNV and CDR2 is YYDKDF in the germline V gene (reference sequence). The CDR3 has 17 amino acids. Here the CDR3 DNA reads TGTGCCACCAGCAGAGAAATCGGGGGGAGCACTAATGAAAAACTGTTTTTT. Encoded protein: CATSREIGGSTNEKLFF.

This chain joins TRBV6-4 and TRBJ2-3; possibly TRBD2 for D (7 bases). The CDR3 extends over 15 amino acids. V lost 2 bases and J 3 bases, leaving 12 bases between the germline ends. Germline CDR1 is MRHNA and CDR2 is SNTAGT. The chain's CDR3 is CASSDRGGSTDTQYF. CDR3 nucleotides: TGTGCCAGCAGTGACAGGGGGGGTTCAACAGATACGCAGTATTTT.

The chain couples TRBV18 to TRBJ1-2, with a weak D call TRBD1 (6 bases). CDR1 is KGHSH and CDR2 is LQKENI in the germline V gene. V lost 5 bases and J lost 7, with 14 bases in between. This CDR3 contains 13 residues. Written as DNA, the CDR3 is TGTGCCAGCTCAACAAATGACAGGACTGGCTACACCTTC. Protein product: CASSTNDRTGYTF.

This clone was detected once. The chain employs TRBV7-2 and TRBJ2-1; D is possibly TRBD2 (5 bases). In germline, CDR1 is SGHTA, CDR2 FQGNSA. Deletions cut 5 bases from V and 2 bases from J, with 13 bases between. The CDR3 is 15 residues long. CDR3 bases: TGTGCCAGCAGCAGCACTAGTGGAACCTACAATGAGCAGTTCTTC. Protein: CASSSTSGTYNEQFF. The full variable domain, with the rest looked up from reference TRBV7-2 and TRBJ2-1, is GAGVSQSPSNKVTEKGKDVELRCDPISGHTALYWYRQSLGQGLEFLIYFQGNSAPDKSGLPSDRFSAERTGGSVSTLTIQRTQQEDSAVYLCASSSTSGTYNEQFFGPGTRLTVL.

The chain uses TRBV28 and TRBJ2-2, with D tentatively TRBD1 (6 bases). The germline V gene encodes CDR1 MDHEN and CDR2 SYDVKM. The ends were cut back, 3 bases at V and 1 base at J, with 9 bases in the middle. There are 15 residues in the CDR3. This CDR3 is CASSLGHGNTGELFF. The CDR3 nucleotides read TGTGCCAGCAGTTTGGGACACGGGAACACCGGGGAGCTGTTTTTT.

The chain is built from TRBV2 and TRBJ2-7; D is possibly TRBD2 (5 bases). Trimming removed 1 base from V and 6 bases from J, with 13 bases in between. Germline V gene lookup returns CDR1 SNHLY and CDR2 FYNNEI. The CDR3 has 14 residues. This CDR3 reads CASSEGTSRSEQYF. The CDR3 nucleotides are TGTGCCAGCAGTGAAGGGACTTCCCGTAGCGAGCAGTACTTC.

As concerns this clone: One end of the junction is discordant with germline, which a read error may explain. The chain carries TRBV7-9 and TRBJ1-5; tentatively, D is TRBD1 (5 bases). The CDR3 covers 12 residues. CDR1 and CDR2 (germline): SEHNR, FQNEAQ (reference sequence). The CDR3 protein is CSSSLDSQPQHF. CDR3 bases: TGTTCCAGCAGCTTAGACAGCCAGCCCCAGCATTTT.

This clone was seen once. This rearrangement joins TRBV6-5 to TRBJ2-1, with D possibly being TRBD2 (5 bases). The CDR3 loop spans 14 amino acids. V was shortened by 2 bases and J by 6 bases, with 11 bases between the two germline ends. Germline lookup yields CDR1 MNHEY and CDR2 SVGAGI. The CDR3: CASSYGLALNEQFF. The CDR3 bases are TGTGCCAGCAGTTACGGGCTAGCCCTCAATGAGCAGTTCTTC.

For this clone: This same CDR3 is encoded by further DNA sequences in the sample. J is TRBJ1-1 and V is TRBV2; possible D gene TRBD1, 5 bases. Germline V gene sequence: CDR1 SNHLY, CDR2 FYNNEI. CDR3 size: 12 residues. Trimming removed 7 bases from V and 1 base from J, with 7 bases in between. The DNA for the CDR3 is TGTGCCAGCATGACAGAGAACACTGAAGCTTTCTTT. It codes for CASMTENTEAFF.

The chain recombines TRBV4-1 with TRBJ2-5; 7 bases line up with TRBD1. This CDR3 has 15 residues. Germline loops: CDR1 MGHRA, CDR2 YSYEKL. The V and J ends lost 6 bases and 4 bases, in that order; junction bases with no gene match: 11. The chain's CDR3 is CASSDETGSGETQYF. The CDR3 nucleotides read TGCGCCAGCAGTGATGAGACAGGGTCGGGAGAGACCCAGTACTTC.

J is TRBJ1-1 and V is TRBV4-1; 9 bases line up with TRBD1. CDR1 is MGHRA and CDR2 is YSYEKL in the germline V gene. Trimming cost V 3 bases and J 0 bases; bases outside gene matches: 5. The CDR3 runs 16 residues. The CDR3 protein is CASSQGTGRLNTEAFF. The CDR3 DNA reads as TGCGCCAGCAGCCAGGGGACAGGGAGGCTGAACACTGAAGCTTTCTTT.

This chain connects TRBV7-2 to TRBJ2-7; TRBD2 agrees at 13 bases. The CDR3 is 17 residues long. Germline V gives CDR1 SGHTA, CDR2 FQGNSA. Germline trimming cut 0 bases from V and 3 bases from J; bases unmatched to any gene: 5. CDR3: CASSLAARTSGSYEQYF. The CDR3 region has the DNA TGTGCCAGCAGCTTAGCGGCAAGGACTAGCGGGAGCTACGAGCAGTACTTC. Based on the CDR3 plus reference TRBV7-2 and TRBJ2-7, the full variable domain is GAGVSQSPSNKVTEKGKDVELRCDPISGHTALYWYRQSLGQGLEFLIYFQGNSAPDKSGLPSDRFSAERTGGSVSTLTIQRTQQEDSAVYLCASSLAARTSGSYEQYFGPGTRLTVT.

The CDR3 sequence is CASSSGQQETQYF. Written as DNA, the CDR3 is TGCGCCAGCAGCTCAGGACAGCAAGAGACCCAGTACTTC. The chain links TRBV5-1 to TRBJ2-5; D is possibly TRBD1 (6 bases). CDR3 length: 13 residues. The germline V and J ends were trimmed by 3 bases and 2 bases, with 8 bases remaining between them. Germline lookup yields CDR1 SGHRS and CDR2 YFSETQ.

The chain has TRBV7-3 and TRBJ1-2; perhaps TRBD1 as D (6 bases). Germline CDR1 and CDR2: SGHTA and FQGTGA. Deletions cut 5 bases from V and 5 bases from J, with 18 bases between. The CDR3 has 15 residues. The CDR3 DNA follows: TGTGCCAGCAGCCCAGGGGTCCGGGAGGGTTATGGCTACACCTTC. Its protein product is CASSPGVREGYGYTF.

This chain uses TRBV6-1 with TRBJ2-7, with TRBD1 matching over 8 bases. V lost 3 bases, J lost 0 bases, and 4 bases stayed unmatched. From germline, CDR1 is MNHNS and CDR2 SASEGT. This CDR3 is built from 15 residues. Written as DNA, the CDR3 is TGTGCCAGCAGTGAGGGCAGGGGGCTCTCCTACGAGCAGTACTTC. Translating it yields CASSEGRGLSYEQYF.

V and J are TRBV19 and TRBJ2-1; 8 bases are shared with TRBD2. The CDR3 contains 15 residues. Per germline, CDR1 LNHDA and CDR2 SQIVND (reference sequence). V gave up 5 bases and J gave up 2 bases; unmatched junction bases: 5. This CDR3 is CASSVSGEPYNEQFF. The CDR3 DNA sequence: TGTGCCAGTAGTGTTAGCGGGGAGCCCTACAATGAGCAGTTCTTC.

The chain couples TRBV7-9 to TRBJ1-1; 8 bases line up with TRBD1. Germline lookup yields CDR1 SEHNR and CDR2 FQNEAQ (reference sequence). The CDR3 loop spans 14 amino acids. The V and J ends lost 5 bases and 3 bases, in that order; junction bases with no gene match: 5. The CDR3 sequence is CASSPGTGHTEAFF. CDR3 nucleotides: TGTGCCAGCAGCCCGGGGACAGGACACACTGAAGCTTTCTTT.

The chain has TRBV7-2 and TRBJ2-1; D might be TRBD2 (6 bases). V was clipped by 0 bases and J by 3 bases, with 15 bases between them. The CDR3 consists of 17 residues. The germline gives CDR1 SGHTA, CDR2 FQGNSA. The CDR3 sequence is CASSLAGRLASYNEQFF. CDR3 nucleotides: TGTGCCAGCAGCTTAGCGGGGAGGCTAGCGAGCTACAATGAGCAGTTCTTC.

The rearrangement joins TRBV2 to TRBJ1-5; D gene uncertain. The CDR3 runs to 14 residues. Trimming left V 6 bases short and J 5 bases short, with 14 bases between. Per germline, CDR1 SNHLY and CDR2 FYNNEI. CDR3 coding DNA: TGTGCCAGCAGCTATGACTCGCAAGATCAGCCCCAGCATTTT. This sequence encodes CASSYDSQDQPQHF. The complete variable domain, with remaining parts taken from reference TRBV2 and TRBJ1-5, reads EPEVTQTPSHQVTQMGQEVILRCVPISNHLYFYWYRQILGQKVEFLVSFYNNEISEKSEIFDDQFSVERPDGSNFTLKIRSTKLEDSAMYFCASSYDSQDQPQHFGDGTRLSIL.

The CDR3 spells CASSWAGANQPQHF. As DNA, the CDR3 is TGTGCCAGCAGTTGGGCAGGGGCTAATCAGCCCCAGCATTTT. This chain joins TRBV6-6 and TRBJ1-5, with D possibly matching TRBD1 (6 bases). V was trimmed by 4 bases and J by 4 bases, leaving 11 bases between them. This CDR3 has 14 amino acids. CDR1 and CDR2 (germline): MNHNY, SVGAGI (reference sequence).

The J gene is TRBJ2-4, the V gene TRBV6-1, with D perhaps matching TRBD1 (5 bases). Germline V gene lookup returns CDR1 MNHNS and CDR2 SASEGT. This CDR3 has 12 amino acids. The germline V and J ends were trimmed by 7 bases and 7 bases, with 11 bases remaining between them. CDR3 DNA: TGTGCCAGCACTGGGGCAGCTAACATTCAGTACTTC. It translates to CASTGAANIQYF.

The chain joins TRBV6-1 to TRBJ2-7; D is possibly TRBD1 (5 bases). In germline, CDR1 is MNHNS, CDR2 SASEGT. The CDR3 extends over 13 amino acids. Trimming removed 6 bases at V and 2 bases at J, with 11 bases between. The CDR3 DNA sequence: TGTGCCAGCAGGTCAGGGTCCGCCTACGAGCAGTACTTC. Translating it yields CASRSGSAYEQYF.